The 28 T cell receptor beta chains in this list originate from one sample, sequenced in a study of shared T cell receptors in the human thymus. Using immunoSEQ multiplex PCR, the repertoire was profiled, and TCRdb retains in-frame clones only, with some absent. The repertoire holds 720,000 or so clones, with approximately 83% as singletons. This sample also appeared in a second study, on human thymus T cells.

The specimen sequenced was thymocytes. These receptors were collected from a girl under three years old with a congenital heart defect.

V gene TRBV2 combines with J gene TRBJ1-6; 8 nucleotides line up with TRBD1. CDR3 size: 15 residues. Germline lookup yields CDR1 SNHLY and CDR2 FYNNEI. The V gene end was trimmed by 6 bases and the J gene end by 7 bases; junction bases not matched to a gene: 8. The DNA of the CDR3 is TGTGCCAGCAGCCCTAGGACAGGGCAAAATTCACCCCTCCACTTT. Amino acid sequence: CASSPRTGQNSPLHF. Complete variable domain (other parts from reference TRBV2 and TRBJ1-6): EPEVTQTPSHQVTQMGQEVILRCVPISNHLYFYWYRQILGQKVEFLVSFYNNEISEKSEIFDDQFSVERPDGSNFTLKIRSTKLEDSAMYFCASSPRTGQNSPLHFGNGTRLTVT.

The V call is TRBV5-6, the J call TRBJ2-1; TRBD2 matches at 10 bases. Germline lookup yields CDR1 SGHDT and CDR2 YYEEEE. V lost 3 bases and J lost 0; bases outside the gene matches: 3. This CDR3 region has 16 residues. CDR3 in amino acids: CASSSLAGNSYNEQFF. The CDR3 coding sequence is TGTGCCAGCAGCTCACTAGCGGGAAACTCCTACAATGAGCAGTTCTTC.

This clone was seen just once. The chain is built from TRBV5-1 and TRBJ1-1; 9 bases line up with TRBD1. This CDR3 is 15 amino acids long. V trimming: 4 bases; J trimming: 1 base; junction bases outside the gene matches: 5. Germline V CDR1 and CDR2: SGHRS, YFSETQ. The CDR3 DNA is TGCGCCAGCAGCAGAAGACAGGGGGGGAACACTGAAGCTTTCTTT. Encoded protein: CASSRRQGGNTEAFF.

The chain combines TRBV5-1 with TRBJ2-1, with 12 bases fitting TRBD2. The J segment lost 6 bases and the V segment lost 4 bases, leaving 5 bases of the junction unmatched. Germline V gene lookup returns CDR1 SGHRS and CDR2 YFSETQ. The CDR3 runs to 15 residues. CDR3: CASSVPGLAGNEQFF. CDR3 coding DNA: TGCGCCAGCAGCGTACCGGGACTAGCGGGCAATGAGCAGTTCTTC.

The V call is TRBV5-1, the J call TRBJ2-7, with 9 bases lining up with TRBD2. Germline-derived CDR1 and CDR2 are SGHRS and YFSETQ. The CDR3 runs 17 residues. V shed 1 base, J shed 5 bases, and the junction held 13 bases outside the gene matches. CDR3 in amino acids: CASSLTGRGLAQDEQYF. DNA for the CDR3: TGCGCCAGCAGCTTGACAGGCCGGGGACTAGCTCAGGACGAGCAGTACTTC. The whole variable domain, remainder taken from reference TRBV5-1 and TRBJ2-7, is KAGVTQTPRYLIKTRGQQVTLSCSPISGHRSVSWYQQTPGQGLQFLFEYFSETQRNKGNFPGRFSGRQFSNSRSEMNVSTLELGDSALYLCASSLTGRGLAQDEQYFGPGTRLTVT.

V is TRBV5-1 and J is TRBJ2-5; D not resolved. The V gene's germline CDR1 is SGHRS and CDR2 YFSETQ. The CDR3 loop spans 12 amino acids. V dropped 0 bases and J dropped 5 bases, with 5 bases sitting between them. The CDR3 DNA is TGCGCCAGCAGCTTGGCCATGGAGACCCAGTACTTC. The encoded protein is CASSLAMETQYF.

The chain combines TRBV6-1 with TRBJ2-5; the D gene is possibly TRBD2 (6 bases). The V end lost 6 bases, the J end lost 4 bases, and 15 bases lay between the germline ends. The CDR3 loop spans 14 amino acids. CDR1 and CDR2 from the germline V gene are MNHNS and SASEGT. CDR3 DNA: TGTGCCAGCAGGCGCGGGACCTTGGGAGAGACCCAGTACTTC. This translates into CASRRGTLGETQYF.

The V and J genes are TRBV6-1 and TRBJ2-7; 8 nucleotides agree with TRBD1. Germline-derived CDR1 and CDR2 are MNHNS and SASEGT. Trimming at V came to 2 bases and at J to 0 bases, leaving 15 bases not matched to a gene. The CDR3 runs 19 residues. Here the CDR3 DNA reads TGTGCCAGCAGTGAAATGTTTATCAGGACAGGGCGCTACTCCTACGAGCAGTACTTC. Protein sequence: CASSEMFIRTGRYSYEQYF.

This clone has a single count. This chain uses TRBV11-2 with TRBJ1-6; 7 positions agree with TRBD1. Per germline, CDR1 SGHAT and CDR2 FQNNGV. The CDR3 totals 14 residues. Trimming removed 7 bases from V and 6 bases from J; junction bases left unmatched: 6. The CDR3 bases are TGTGCCAGCACCTGGGGACAGACTAATTCACCCCTCCACTTT. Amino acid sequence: CASTWGQTNSPLHF.

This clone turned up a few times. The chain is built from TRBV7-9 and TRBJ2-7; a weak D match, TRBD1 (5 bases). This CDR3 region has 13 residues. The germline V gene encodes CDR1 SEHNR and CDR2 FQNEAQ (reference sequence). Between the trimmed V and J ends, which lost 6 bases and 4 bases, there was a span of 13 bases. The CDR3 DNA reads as TGTGCCAGCAGTTCGACAGACGCTTACGAGCAGTACTTC. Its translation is CASSSTDAYEQYF.

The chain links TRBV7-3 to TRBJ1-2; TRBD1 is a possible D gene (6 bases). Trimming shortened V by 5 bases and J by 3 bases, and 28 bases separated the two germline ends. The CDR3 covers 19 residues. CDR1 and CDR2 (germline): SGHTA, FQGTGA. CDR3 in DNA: TGTGCCAGCAGCGCCCAAAGGGGGGGGCAGGGCGGGGTGCACTATGGCTACACCTTC. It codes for CASSAQRGGQGGVHYGYTF.

The CDR3 sequence: CAWSRDWTGLTYEQYF. CDR3 DNA: TGTGCCTGGAGTCGCGATTGGACAGGCTTAACCTACGAGCAGTACTTC. The chain recombines TRBV30 with TRBJ2-7, with 7 positions matching TRBD1. Trimming removed 2 bases from V and 2 bases from J; junction bases left unmatched: 12. Germline V CDR1 and CDR2: GTSNPN, SVGIG (reference sequence). This CDR3 region has 16 residues.

CDR3 amino acids: CASSPIGQVKNIQYF. The CDR3, as DNA: TGTGCCAGCAGCCCCATCGGACAGGTCAAAAACATTCAGTACTTC. This chain uses TRBV5-5 with TRBJ2-4, with 7 bases identical to TRBD1. V was pared by 4 bases and J by 3 bases, with 7 bases of the junction left unmatched. Germline lookup yields CDR1 SGHKS and CDR2 YYEKEE (reference sequence). This CDR3 comprises 15 residues.

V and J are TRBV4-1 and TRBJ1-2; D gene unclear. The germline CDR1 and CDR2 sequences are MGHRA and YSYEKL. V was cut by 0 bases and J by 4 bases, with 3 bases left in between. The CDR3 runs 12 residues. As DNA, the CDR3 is TGCGCCAGCAGCCAAGAACTCTATGGCTACACCTTC. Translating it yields CASSQELYGYTF.

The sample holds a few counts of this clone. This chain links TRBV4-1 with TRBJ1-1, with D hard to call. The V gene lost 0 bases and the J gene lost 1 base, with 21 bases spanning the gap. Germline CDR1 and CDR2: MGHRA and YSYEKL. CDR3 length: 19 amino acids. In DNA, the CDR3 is TGCGCCAGCAGCCAAGATCCCCAAACGGCGGGGAGGGCGAACACTGAAGCTTTCTTT. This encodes CASSQDPQTAGRANTEAFF.

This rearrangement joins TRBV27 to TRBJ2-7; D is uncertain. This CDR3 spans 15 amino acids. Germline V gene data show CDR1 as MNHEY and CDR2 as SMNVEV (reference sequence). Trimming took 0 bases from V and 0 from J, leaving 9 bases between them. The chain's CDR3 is CASSLSTHNSYEQYF. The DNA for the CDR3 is TGTGCCAGCAGTTTATCCACACACAACTCCTACGAGCAGTACTTC.

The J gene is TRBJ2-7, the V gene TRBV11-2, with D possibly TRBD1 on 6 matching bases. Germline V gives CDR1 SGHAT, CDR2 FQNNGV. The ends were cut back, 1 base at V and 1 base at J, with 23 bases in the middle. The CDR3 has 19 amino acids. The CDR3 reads CASSLGGMDSPAPSYEQYF. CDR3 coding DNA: TGTGCCAGCAGCTTAGGAGGAATGGACAGCCCAGCCCCTTCCTACGAGCAGTACTTC.

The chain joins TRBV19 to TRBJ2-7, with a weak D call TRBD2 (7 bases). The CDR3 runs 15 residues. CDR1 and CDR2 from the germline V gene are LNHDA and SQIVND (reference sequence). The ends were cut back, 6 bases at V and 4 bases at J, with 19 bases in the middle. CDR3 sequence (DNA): TGTGCCAGTAGGGGGGGGGCAGGCCTACCATACGAGCAGTACTTC. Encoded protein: CASRGGAGLPYEQYF.

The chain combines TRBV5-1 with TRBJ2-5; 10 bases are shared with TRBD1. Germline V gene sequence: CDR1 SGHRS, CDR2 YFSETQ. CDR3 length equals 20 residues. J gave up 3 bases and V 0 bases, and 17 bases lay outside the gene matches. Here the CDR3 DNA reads TGCGCCAGCAGCTTGGATGGCTGGGGACAGGGGCGCGAGGAGGAAGAGACCCAGTACTTC. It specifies CASSLDGWGQGREEEETQYF.

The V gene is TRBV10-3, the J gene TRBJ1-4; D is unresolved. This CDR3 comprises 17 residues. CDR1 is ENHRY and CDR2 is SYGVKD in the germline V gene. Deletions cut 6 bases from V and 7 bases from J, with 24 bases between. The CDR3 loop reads CAISSGWVARNREKLFF. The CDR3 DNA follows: TGTGCCATCAGCTCGGGTTGGGTGGCGAGGAATCGTGAAAAACTGTTTTTT.

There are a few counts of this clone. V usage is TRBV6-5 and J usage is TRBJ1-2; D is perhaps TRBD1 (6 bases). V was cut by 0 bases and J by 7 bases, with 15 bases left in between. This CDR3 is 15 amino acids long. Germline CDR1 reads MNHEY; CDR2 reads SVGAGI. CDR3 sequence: CASSYSGTPDGGYTF. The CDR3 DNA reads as TGTGCCAGCAGTTACTCCGGGACACCTGACGGTGGCTACACCTTC.

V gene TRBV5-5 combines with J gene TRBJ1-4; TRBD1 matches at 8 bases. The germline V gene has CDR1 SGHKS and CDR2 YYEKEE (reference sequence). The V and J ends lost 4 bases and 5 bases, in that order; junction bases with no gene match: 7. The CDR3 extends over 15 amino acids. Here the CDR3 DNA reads TGTGCCAGCAGCCGCCTAGGACAGGGCAATGAAAAACTGTTTTTT. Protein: CASSRLGQGNEKLFF.

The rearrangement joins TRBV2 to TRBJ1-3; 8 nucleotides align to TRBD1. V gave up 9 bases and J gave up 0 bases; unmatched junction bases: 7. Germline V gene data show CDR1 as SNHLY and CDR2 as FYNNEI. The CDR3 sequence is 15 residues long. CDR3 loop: CARSTGEDSGNTIYF. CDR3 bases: TGTGCCAGGTCGACAGGGGAGGACTCTGGAAACACCATATATTTT.

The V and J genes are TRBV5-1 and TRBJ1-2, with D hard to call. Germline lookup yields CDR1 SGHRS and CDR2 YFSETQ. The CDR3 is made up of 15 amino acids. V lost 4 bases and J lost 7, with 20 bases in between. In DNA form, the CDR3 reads TGCGCCAGCAGCCCCCTAGGTGAACCTATGGGTGGCTACACCTTC. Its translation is CASSPLGEPMGGYTF.

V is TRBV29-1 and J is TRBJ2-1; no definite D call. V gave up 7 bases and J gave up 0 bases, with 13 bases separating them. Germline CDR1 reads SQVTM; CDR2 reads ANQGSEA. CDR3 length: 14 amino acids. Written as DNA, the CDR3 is TGCAGCGCACCCTGTAAGAGCTCCTACAATGAGCAGTTCTTC. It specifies CSAPCKSSYNEQFF.

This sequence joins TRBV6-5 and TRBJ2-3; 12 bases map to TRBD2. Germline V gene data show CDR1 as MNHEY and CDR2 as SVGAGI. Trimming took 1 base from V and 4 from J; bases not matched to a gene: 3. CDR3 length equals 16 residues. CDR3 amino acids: CASSYLTSGSPDTQYF. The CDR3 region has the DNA TGTGCCAGCAGTTACTTGACTAGCGGGAGCCCAGATACGCAGTATTTT.

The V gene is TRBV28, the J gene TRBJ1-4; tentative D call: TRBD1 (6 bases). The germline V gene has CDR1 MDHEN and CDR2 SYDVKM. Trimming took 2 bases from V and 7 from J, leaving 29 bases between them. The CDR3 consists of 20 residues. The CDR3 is CASSLRIYSPEGGGCEKLFF. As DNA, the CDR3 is TGTGCCAGCAGTTTAAGAATTTATTCACCCGAGGGGGGGGGATGTGAAAAACTGTTTTTT. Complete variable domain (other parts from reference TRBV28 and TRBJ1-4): DVKVTQSSRYLVKRTGEKVFLECVQDMDHENMFWYRQDPGLGLRLIYFSYDVKMKEKGDIPEGYSVSREKKERFSLILESASTNQTSMYLCASSLRIYSPEGGGCEKLFFGSGTQLSVL.

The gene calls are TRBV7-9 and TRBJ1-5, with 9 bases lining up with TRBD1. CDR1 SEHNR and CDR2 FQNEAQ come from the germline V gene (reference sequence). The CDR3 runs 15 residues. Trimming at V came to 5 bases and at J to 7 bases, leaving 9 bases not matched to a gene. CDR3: CASSPRTGAGQPQHF. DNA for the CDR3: TGTGCCAGCAGCCCCCGGACAGGGGCAGGGCAGCCCCAGCATTTT.